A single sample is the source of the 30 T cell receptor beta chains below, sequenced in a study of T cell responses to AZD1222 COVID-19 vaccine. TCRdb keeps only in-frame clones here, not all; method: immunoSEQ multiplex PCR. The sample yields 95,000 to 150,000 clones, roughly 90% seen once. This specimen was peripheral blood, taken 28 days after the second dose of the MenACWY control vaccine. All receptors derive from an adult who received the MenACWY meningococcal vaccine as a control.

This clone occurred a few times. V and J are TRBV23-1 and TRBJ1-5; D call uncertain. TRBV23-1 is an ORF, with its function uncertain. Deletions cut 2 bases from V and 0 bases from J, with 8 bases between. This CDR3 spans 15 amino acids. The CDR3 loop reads CASSQVPISNQPQHF. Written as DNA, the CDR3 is TGCGCCAGCAGTCAAGTTCCGATTAGCAATCAGCCCCAGCATTTT.

Here the CDR3 reads CASSQVSGGQETQYF. DNA of the CDR3: TGCGCCAGCAGCCAAGTGTCAGGGGGCCAAGAGACCCAGTACTTC. The rearrangement links TRBV4-1 to TRBJ2-5, with 7 bases lining up with TRBD1. The V gene end was trimmed by 1 base and the J gene end by 1 base; junction bases not matched to a gene: 3. Germline V CDR1 and CDR2: MGHRA, YSYEKL. The CDR3 spans 15 residues.

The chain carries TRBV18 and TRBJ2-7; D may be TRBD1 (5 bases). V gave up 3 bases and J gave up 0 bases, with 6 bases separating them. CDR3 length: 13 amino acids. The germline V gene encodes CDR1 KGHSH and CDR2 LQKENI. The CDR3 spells CASSPDSSYEQYV. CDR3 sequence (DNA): TGTGCCAGCTCACCCGACAGCTCCTACGAGCAGTACGTC.

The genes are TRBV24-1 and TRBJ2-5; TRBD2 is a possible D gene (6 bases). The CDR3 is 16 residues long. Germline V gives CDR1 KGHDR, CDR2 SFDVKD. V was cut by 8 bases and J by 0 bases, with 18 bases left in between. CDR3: CATKIPRGWYQETQYF. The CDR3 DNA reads TGTGCCACCAAGATCCCGCGGGGTTGGTACCAAGAGACCCAGTACTTC.

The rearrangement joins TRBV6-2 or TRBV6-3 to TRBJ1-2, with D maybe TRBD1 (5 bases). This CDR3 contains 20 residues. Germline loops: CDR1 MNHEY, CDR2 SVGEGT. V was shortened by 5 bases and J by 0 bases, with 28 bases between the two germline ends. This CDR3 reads CASSRDPTYSEVGTNYGYTF. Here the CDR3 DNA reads TGTGCCAGCAGTCGGGACCCAACCTACTCTGAAGTCGGAACTAACTATGGCTACACCTTC.

The CDR3 bases are TGTGCCAGTAGTCGTCCCGGGACAGGGGGCACCAGTCAGCCCCAGCATTTT. Amino acid sequence: CASSRPGTGGTSQPQHF. The chain has TRBV19 and TRBJ1-5; TRBD1 aligns across 12 bases. Unmatched junction bases numbered 11, after V lost 5 bases and J lost 6 bases. CDR3 length: 17 amino acids. CDR1 is LNHDA, CDR2 SQIVND, per germline (reference sequence).

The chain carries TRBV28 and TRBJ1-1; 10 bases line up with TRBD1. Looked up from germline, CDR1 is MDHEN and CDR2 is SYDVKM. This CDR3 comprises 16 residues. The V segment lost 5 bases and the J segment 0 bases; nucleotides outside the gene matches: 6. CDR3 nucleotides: TGTGCCAGCAGTCTGACAGGGGGCCGTCTGAACACTGAAGCTTTCTTT. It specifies CASSLTGGRLNTEAFF. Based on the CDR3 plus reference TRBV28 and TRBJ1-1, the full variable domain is DVKVTQSSRYLVKRTGEKVFLECVQDMDHENMFWYRQDPGLGLRLIYFSYDVKMKEKGDIPEGYSVSREKKERFSLILESASTNQTSMYLCASSLTGGRLNTEAFFGQGTRLTVV.

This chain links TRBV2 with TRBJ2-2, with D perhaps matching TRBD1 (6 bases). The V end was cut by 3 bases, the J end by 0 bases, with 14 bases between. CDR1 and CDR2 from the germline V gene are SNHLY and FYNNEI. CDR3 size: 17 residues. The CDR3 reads CASSDSTGLTNTGELFF. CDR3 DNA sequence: TGTGCCAGCAGTGATTCGACAGGACTTACGAACACCGGGGAGCTGTTTTTT.

The CDR3 protein is CASSPLVDGRNQPQHF. The CDR3, as DNA: TGTGCCAGCTCACCATTGGTAGATGGACGAAATCAGCCCCAGCATTTT. This sequence joins TRBV18 and TRBJ1-5; D is unclear. The CDR3 is 16 amino acids. Germline CDR1 and CDR2: KGHSH and LQKENI. The germline V and J ends were trimmed by 2 bases and 4 bases, with 15 bases remaining between them. Variable domain in full (rest from reference TRBV18 and TRBJ1-5): NAGVMQNPRHLVRRRGQEARLRCSPMKGHSHVYWYRQLPEEGLKFMVYLQKENIIDESGMPKERFSAEFPKEGPSILRIQQVVRGDSAAYFCASSPLVDGRNQPQHFGDGTRLSIL.

The CDR3 loop reads CASSLPPTGGNTEAFF. CDR3 nucleotides: TGTGCCAGCAGCTTACCTCCGACAGGGGGGAACACTGAAGCTTTCTTT. This chain uses TRBV7-6 with TRBJ1-1; 9 positions match TRBD1. V was clipped by 2 bases and J by 1 base; unmatched bases: 5. This CDR3 spans 16 amino acids. Per germline, CDR1 SGHVS and CDR2 FNYEAQ.

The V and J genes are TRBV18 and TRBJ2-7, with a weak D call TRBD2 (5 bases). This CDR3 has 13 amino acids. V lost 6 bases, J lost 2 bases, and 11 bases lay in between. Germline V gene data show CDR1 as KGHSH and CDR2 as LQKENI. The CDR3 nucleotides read TGTGCCAGCTCCCGCGACGGGACCTACGAGCAGTACTTC. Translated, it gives CASSRDGTYEQYF.

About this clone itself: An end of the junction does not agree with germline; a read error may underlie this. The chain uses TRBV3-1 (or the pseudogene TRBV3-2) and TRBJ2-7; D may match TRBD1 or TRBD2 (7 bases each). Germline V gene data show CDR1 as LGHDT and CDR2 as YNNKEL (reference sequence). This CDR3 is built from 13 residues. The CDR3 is CASSQVQGGTTFF. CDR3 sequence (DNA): TGTGCCAGCAGCCAAGTCCAGGGGGGGACCACCTTCTTC.

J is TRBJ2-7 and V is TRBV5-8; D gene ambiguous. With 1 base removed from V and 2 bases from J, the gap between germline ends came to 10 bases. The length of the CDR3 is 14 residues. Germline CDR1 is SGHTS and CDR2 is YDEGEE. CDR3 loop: CASSLKLGTYEQYF. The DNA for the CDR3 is TGTGCCAGCAGCTTGAAGCTGGGAACCTACGAGCAGTACTTC.

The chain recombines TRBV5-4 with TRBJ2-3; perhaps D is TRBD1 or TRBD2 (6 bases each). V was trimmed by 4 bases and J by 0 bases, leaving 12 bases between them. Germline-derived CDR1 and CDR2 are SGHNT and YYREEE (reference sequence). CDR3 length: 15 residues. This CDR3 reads CASSPGAHSTDTQYF. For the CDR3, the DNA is TGTGCCAGCAGCCCGGGGGCCCATAGCACAGATACGCAGTATTTT. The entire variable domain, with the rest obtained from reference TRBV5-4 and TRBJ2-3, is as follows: ETGVTQSPTHLIKTRGQQVTLRCSSQSGHNTVSWYQQALGQGPQFIFQYYREEENGRGNFPPRFSGLQFPNYSSELNVNALELDDSALYLCASSPGAHSTDTQYFGPGTRLTVL.

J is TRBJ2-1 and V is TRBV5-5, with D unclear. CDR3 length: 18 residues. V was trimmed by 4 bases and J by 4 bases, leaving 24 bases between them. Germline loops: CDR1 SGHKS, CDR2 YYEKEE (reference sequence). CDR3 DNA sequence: TGTGCCAGCAGCCGCCGGTTCGAGCGAGAACAAGAATACAATGAGCAGTTCTTC. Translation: CASSRRFEREQEYNEQFF.

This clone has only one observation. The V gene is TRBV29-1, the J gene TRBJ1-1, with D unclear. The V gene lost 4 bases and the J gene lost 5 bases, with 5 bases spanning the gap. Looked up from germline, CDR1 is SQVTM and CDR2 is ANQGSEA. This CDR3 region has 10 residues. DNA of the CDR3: TGCAGCGTTGTGAGGACTGAAGCTTTCTTT. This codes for CSVVRTEAFF.

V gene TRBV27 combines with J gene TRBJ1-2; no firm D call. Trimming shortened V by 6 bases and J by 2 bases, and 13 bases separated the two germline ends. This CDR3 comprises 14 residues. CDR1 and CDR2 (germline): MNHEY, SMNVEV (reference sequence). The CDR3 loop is CASRPAGGNYGYTF. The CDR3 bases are TGTGCCAGCAGGCCAGCAGGTGGGAACTATGGCTACACCTTC.

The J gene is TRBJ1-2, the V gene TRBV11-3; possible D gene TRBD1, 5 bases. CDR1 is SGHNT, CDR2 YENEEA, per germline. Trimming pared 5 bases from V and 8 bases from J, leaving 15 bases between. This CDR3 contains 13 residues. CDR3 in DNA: TGTGCCAGCAGCCTCCGGGGGGGAGGAGGCTACACCTTC. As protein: CASSLRGGGGYTF.

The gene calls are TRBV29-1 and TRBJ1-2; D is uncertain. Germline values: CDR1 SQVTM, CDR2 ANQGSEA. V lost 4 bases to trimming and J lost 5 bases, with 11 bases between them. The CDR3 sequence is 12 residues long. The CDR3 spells CSVAIPRYGYTF. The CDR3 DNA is TGCAGCGTTGCCATTCCTCGTTATGGCTACACCTTC.

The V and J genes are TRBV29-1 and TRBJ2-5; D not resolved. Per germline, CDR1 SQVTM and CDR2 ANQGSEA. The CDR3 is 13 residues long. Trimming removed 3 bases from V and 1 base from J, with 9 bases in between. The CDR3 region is CSVDAQVQETQYF. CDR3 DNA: TGCAGCGTTGACGCCCAGGTCCAAGAGACCCAGTACTTC. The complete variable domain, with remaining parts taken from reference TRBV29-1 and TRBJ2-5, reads SAVISQKPSRDICQRGTSLTIQCQVDSQVTMMFWYRQQPGQSLTLIATANQGSEATYESGFVIDKFPISRPNLTFSTLTVSNMSPEDSSIYLCSVDAQVQETQYFGPGTRLLVL.

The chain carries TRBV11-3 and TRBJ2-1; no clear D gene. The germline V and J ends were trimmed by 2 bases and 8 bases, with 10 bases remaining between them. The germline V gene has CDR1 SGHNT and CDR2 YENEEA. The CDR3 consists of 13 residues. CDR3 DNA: TGTGCCAGCAGCTTAACACGGTCTGATGAGCAGTTCTTC. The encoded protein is CASSLTRSDEQFF.

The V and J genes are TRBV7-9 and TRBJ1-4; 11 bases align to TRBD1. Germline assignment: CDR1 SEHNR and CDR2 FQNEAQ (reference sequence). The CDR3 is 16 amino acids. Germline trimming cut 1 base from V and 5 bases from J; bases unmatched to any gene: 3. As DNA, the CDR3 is TGTGCCAGCAGCTTAGGGACAGGGGGCGCAAATGAAAAACTGTTTTTT. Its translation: CASSLGTGGANEKLFF.

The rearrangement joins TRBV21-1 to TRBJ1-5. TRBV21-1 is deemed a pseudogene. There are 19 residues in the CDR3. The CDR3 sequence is CASSKDPAGQGNSNQPQHF. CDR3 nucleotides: TGTGCCAGCAGCAAAGACCCGGCAGGCCAAGGGAATAGCAATCAGCCCCAGCATTTT.

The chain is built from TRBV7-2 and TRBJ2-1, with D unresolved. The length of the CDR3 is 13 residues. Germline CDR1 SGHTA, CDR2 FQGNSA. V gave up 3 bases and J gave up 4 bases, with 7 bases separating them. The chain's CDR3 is CASSFQIYNEQFF. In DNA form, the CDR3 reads TGTGCCAGCAGCTTCCAAATATACAATGAGCAGTTCTTC. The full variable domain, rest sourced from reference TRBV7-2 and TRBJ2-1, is GAGVSQSPSNKVTEKGKDVELRCDPISGHTALYWYRQSLGQGLEFLIYFQGNSAPDKSGLPSDRFSAERTGGSVSTLTIQRTQQEDSAVYLCASSFQIYNEQFFGPGTRLTVL.

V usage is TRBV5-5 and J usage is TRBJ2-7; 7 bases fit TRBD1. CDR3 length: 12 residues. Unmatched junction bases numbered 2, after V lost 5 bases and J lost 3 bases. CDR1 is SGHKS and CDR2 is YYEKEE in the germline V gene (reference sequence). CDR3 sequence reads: CASSRDSYEQYV. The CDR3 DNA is TGTGCCAGCAGTCGGGACAGCTACGAGCAGTACGTC.

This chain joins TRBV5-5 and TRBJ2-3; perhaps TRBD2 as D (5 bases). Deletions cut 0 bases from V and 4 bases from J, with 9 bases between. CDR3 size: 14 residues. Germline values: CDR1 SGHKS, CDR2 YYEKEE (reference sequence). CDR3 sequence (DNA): TGTGCCAGCAGCTTGGAAGAGCGGTCAGATACGCAGTATTTT. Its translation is CASSLEERSDTQYF.

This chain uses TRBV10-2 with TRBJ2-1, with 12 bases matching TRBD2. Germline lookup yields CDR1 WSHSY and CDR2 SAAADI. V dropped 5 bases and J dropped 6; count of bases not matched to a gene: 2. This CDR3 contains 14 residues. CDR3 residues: CASSPGLAGNEQFF. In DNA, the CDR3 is TGCGCCAGCAGTCCGGGACTAGCGGGCAATGAGCAGTTCTTC.

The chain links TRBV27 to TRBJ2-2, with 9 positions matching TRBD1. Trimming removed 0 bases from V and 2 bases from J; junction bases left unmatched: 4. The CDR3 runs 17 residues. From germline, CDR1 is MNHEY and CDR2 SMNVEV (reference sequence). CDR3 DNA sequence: TGTGCCAGCAGTTTATCGGGGACAGGGAGTAACACCGGGGAGCTGTTTTTT. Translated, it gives CASSLSGTGSNTGELFF.

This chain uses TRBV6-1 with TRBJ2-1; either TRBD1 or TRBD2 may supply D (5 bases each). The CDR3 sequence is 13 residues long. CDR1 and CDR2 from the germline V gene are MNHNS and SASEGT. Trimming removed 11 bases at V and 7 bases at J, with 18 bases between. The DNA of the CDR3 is TGTGCCGGGGCCTCCGGACTCAGTAATGAGCAGTTCTTC. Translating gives CAGASGLSNEQFF.

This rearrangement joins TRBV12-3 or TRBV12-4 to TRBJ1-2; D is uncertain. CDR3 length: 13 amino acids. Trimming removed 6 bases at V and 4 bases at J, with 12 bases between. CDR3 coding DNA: TGTGCCAGCAGCCCCGGTTCGGGCTATGGCTACACCTTC. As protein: CASSPGSGYGYTF.